This record covers a single TCR beta chain. The source of the sample is a study of blood T cell repertoires in COVID-19. The germline gives CDR1 LGHNA, CDR2 YNFKEQ. The V gene lost 4 bases and the J gene lost 9 bases, with 13 bases spanning the gap. The CDR3 covers 13 residues. The method was immunoSEQ multiplex PCR; TCRdb's version includes in-frame clones alone and lacks a portion of them. The data hold tens of thousands of clones, with about two thirds observed a single time. This chain uses TRBV4-2 with TRBJ2-1; D is possibly TRBD2 (6 bases). Sequences were obtained from peripheral blood. The receptor was isolated from a woman in her 70s with COVID-19, enrolled during active disease. The CDR3 sequence: CASSRPPGGEQFF. CDR3 DNA sequence: TGTGCCAGCAGCCGTCCCCCCGGGGGTGAGCAGTTCTTC.